This entry describes one T cell receptor (beta chain). The antigen is not known. The CDR3 covers 13 residues. Between the trimmed V and J ends, which lost 4 bases and 4 bases, there was a span of 8 bases. Per the germline V gene, CDR1 is GTSNPN and CDR2 is SVGIG (reference sequence). The sample originates from a study of early stage breast cancer tumors. Study background: Invasive lobular carcinomas made up about 30% of the 12 ER+/PR+/HER2- tumors. Study-wide points: Comparing each tissue with blood distinguished tumor from normal in most of the 16 patients. Tumors had approximately 2.7-fold higher T cell density than normal breast. Commonly generated sequences made up most enriched TCRB sequences shared between patients.

Sequencing was performed with immunoSEQ multiplex PCR; in TCRdb, only in-frame clones are kept and a portion is missing. The sample lists 45,000 to 60,000 clones, 90% to 95% occurring once. This TCR was recovered from a person aged 65 to 85 with breast cancer. The rearrangement links TRBV30 to TRBJ1-6; a weak D match, TRBD1 (5 bases). Sequencing was carried out using blood. Written as DNA, the CDR3 is TGTGCCTGGACCGGGGGGTATAATTCACCCCTCCACTTT. Its translation: CAWTGGYNSPLHF.